These 32 T cell receptor beta chains were sequenced from one sample in a study of blood T cell repertoires in COVID-19. Data came from immunoSEQ multiplex PCR; TCRdb stores just in-frame clones and leaves some out. Counted here are 150,000 or so clones, around 79% occurring once; the ten biggest clones make up just under 5%. The sample taken for sequencing was peripheral blood. The receptor source for this set is a woman in her seventies with COVID-19, enrolled during active disease.

CDR3 bases: TGCAGCGTTGAGGGACTAGCGGGGGGGATCTCCTACGAGCAGTACTTC. The encoded protein is CSVEGLAGGISYEQYF. The rearrangement uses TRBV29-1 and TRBJ2-7; 16 nucleotides align to TRBD2. The CDR3 extends over 16 amino acids. Germline CDR1 reads SQVTM; CDR2 reads ANQGSEA. The trim removed 3 bases at V and 0 bases at J, leaving 2 bases unmatched.

This clone was detected only a few times. This chain uses TRBV7-2 with TRBJ1-6; D is unclear. The V end was cut by 5 bases, the J end by 7 bases, with 6 bases between. The CDR3 is 12 amino acids. Germline V lookup: CDR1 SGHTA, CDR2 FQGNSA. CDR3 DNA: TGTGCCAGCAGCCCGGGGAATTCACCCCTCCACTTT. It codes for CASSPGNSPLHF.

This chain connects TRBV7-8 to TRBJ2-3, with TRBD2 as a possible D gene (6 bases). V lost 7 bases, J lost 4 bases, and 9 bases lay in between. The germline CDR1 and CDR2 sequences are SGHVS and FQNEAQ. This CDR3 has 12 residues. The DNA for the CDR3 is TGTGCCAGCACCCCGGGGGCAGATACGCAGTATTTT. This codes for CASTPGADTQYF.

The rearrangement joins TRBV6-5 to TRBJ1-3; possibly TRBD1 for D (6 bases). Germline CDR1 is MNHEY and CDR2 is SVGAGI. This CDR3 region has 13 residues. DNA for the CDR3: TGTGCTCACGAGGGGGTTTCTGGAAACACCATATATTTT. This translates into CAHEGVSGNTIYF.

The CDR3 sequence is CASSLAPGTGRDEQFF. DNA of the CDR3: TGCGCCAGCAGCTTGGCCCCCGGGACAGGGCGGGATGAGCAGTTCTTC. The chain couples TRBV5-1 to TRBJ2-1, with 9 bases matching TRBD1. With V trimmed by 0 bases and J by 8 bases, 9 bases remained unmatched. Per the germline V gene, CDR1 is SGHRS and CDR2 is YFSETQ. The CDR3 runs to 16 residues.

V gene TRBV15 combines with J gene TRBJ1-4; unclear D gene. CDR1 is LNHNV and CDR2 is YYDKDF in the germline V gene (reference sequence). This CDR3 contains 17 residues. V lost 1 base, J lost 0 bases, and 12 bases lay in between. The CDR3 DNA is TGTGCCACCAGCAGAGCCCTAATCGTGGCAACTAATGAAAAACTGTTTTTT. The encoded protein is CATSRALIVATNEKLFF.

This chain links TRBV5-6 with TRBJ1-2, with a weak D call TRBD1 (5 bases). In germline, CDR1 is SGHDT, CDR2 YYEEEE. Trimming left V 0 bases short and J 5 bases short, with 14 bases between. The length of the CDR3 is 15 residues. The DNA of the CDR3 is TGTGCCAGCAGCTTGGGAGGGGCGGGAGGATATGGCTACACCTTC. Amino acid sequence: CASSLGGAGGYGYTF. Full variable domain (remainder filled in from reference TRBV5-6 and TRBJ1-2): DAGVTQSPTHLIKTRGQQVTLRCSPKSGHDTVSWYQQALGQGPQFIFQYYEEEERQRGNFPDRFSGHQFPNYSSELNVNALLLGDSALYLCASSLGGAGGYGYTFGSGTRLTVV.

The rearrangement uses TRBV6-2 or TRBV6-3 and TRBJ1-3; unclear D gene. The CDR3 is 14 residues long. The V end lost 5 bases, the J end lost 3 bases, and 11 bases lay between the germline ends. Germline assignment: CDR1 MNHEY and CDR2 SVGEGT. The CDR3 DNA reads TGTGCCAGCAGTAGGTCCGGGGATGGAAACACCATATATTTT. The encoded protein is CASSRSGDGNTIYF.

The rearrangement joins TRBV7-2 to TRBJ2-1; 9 bases fit TRBD1. V lost 2 bases to trimming and J lost 8 bases; unmatched junction nucleotides: 10. Germline-derived CDR1 and CDR2 are SGHTA and FQGNSA. This CDR3 region has 16 residues. The CDR3 sequence is CASSLYGTGLFYEQFF. For the CDR3, the DNA is TGTGCCAGCAGCTTATACGGGACAGGGCTTTTTTATGAGCAGTTCTTC.

The chain uses TRBV20-1 and TRBJ2-6, with 7 bases aligning to TRBD1. V dropped 3 bases and J dropped 0; count of bases not matched to a gene: 5. The CDR3 covers 16 residues. Germline loops: CDR1 DFQATT, CDR2 SNEGSKA (reference sequence). The CDR3 coding sequence is TGCAGTGCTAGTCGGACAGGAACCTCTGGGGCCAACGTCCTGACTTTC. Protein product: CSASRTGTSGANVLTF.

A few counts support this clone. In DNA, the CDR3 is TGCGCCAGCAGCCAAGGAACCGGGACAGGGGACACTGAAGCTTTCTTT. This gives the protein CASSQGTGTGDTEAFF. The rearrangement joins TRBV4-1 to TRBJ1-1; 10 nucleotides agree with TRBD1. After removal of 1 base from V and 3 bases from J, the junction contained 5 bases not matched to a gene. Germline V gene lookup returns CDR1 MGHRA and CDR2 YSYEKL. This CDR3 has 16 amino acids.

J is TRBJ1-1 and V is TRBV30, with D perhaps TRBD1 (5 bases). The length of the CDR3 is 13 residues. V was trimmed by 0 bases and J by 6 bases, leaving 11 bases between them. The germline V gene has CDR1 GTSNPN and CDR2 SVGIG (reference sequence). CDR3 coding DNA: TGTGCCTGGAGTGTACTCGGGGGATCTGAAGCTTTCTTT. Translating it yields CAWSVLGGSEAFF.

This clone was seen a few times. The chain links TRBV2 to TRBJ1-5; tentatively, D is TRBD1 (5 bases). CDR1 is SNHLY and CDR2 is FYNNEI in the germline V gene. Trimming left V 2 bases short and J 7 bases short, with 15 bases between. The CDR3 runs to 15 residues. The CDR3 sequence is CASSERGLGKQPQHF. As DNA, the CDR3 is TGTGCCAGCAGTGAAAGGGGCCTGGGGAAACAGCCCCAGCATTTT.

The chain couples TRBV28 to TRBJ1-1, with 10 nucleotides matching TRBD1. The V gene's germline CDR1 is MDHEN and CDR2 SYDVKM. The CDR3 has 17 amino acids. J was trimmed by 6 bases and V by 8 bases; bases with no gene match: 18. The CDR3 is CASGGGTGAERRAEAFF. The DNA for the CDR3 is TGTGCCAGCGGGGGAGGGACAGGGGCGGAAAGGAGGGCTGAAGCTTTCTTT.

This clone was counted once. The rearrangement uses TRBV2 and TRBJ2-3; 13 bases match TRBD2. The CDR3 sequence is 17 residues long. CDR1 is SNHLY and CDR2 is FYNNEI in the germline V gene. After removal of 6 bases from V and 5 bases from J, the junction contained 11 bases not matched to a gene. CDR3 protein: CASSPGLAGAGRDTQYF. The CDR3 DNA reads TGTGCCAGCAGCCCCGGACTAGCGGGGGCTGGGAGAGATACGCAGTATTTT.

V and J are TRBV20-1 and TRBJ2-7, with D possibly TRBD2 on 7 matching bases. CDR1 DFQATT and CDR2 SNEGSKA come from the germline V gene (reference sequence). The CDR3 is made up of 11 amino acids. CDR3 protein: CTPGGLYEQYF. CDR3 nucleotide sequence: TGCACCCCGGGGGGCCTCTACGAGCAGTACTTC.

V gene TRBV5-1 combines with J gene TRBJ2-2, with D perhaps TRBD2 (5 bases). The CDR3 contains 15 residues. The V end lost 6 bases, the J end lost 1 base, and 13 bases lay between the germline ends. The V gene's germline CDR1 is SGHRS and CDR2 YFSETQ. The CDR3, as DNA: TGCGCCAGCACCGACCGGGGATTGAACACCGGGGAGCTGTTTTTT. Translation gives CASTDRGLNTGELFF.

The chain employs TRBV6-1 and TRBJ2-2; a weak D match, TRBD1 (5 bases). The V gene lost 3 bases and the J gene lost 6 bases, with 8 bases spanning the gap. The germline V gene has CDR1 MNHNS and CDR2 SASEGT. There are 13 residues in the CDR3. The CDR3 coding sequence is TGTGCCAGCAGTGACAGGGTCGCCGGGGAGCTGTTTTTT. It translates to CASSDRVAGELFF.

The rearrangement links TRBV29-1 to TRBJ1-1; D is unclear. This CDR3 is built from 14 residues. Trimming stripped 3 bases from V and 1 base from J, with 12 bases between. CDR1 SQVTM and CDR2 ANQGSEA come from the germline V gene. CDR3 nucleotides: TGCAGCGTTGAGGTGGGCGTGGGGAACACTGAAGCTTTCTTT. It codes for CSVEVGVGNTEAFF.

This chain joins TRBV5-1 and TRBJ2-1, with 7 bases fitting TRBD1. The CDR3 covers 16 residues. Trimming at V came to 0 bases and at J to 8 bases, leaving 11 bases not matched to a gene. CDR1 and CDR2 (germline): SGHRS, YFSETQ. The CDR3 here is CASSLATGSVHDEQFF. CDR3 sequence (DNA): TGCGCCAGCAGCTTGGCGACAGGGTCGGTACACGATGAGCAGTTCTTC.

The genes are TRBV9 and TRBJ2-6; 7 bases are a match to TRBD1. This CDR3 region has 18 residues. The germline gives CDR1 SGDLS, CDR2 YYNGEE. The V and J ends lost 2 bases and 0 bases, in that order; junction bases with no gene match: 8. CDR3 sequence (DNA): TGTGCCAGCAGCGTTGAGACAGGGCCCTTCTCTGGGGCCAACGTCCTGACTTTC. Residues: CASSVETGPFSGANVLTF. Complete variable domain (other parts from reference TRBV9 and TRBJ2-6): DSGVTQTPKHLITATGQRVTLRCSPRSGDLSVYWYQQSLDQGLQFLIQYYNGEERAKGNILERFSAQQFPDLHSELNLSSLELGDSALYFCASSVETGPFSGANVLTFGAGSRLTVL.

The chain joins TRBV5-8 to TRBJ2-3; TRBD1 matches at 8 bases. Germline V gene data show CDR1 as SGHTS and CDR2 as YDEGEE. This CDR3 is 16 amino acids long. V lost 6 bases to trimming and J lost 3 bases; unmatched junction nucleotides: 12. The CDR3 loop is CASNTRQGRPTDTQYF. The CDR3 region has the DNA TGTGCCAGCAACACAAGACAGGGGCGTCCTACAGATACGCAGTATTTT.

With regard to this clone: The junction departs from the called germline gene at one end, perhaps through a read error. CDR3 in amino acids: CASTIPGQGFSVF. The CDR3 coding sequence is TGTGCCAGCACCATACCGGGACAGGGGTTTTCGGTTTTC. The chain employs TRBV6-5 and TRBJ2-7; 10 bases fit TRBD1. CDR3 length equals 13 residues. Germline-derived CDR1 and CDR2 are MNHEY and SVGAGI.

J is TRBJ2-5 and V is TRBV19, with a weak D call TRBD2 (5 bases). This CDR3 has 15 amino acids. Germline V gene data show CDR1 as LNHDA and CDR2 as SQIVND (reference sequence). Trimming took off 3 bases at V and 5 bases at J, with 16 bases between the two ends. CDR3 sequence (DNA): TGTGCCAGTAGTATTATGCGGGCAGGCAGCGAGACCCAGTACTTC. Encoded protein: CASSIMRAGSETQYF.

V and J are TRBV30 and TRBJ1-2; TRBD1 agrees at 12 bases. The length of the CDR3 is 13 residues. With 3 bases clipped from V and 8 bases from J, the junction kept 4 bases outside the gene matches. CDR1 and CDR2 (germline): GTSNPN, SVGIG (reference sequence). The CDR3 DNA reads as TGTGCCTGGAGGGGACAGGGGGCGCCCGGCTACACCTTC. Its protein is CAWRGQGAPGYTF.

This clone has just one count. The V gene is TRBV29-1, the J gene TRBJ2-1, with D possibly being TRBD2 (6 bases). CDR1 and CDR2 (germline): SQVTM, ANQGSEA. The V and J ends lost 2 bases and 2 bases respectively, with 7 bases between them. This CDR3 is built from 13 residues. The CDR3 is CSVETGAYNEQFF. DNA for the CDR3: TGCAGCGTTGAAACGGGGGCCTACAATGAGCAGTTCTTC.

Here the CDR3 reads CASSLSPQGLNTGELFF. CDR3 DNA sequence: TGTGCCAGCAGCTTATCCCCCCAGGGATTGAACACCGGGGAGCTGTTTTTT. This chain connects TRBV7-6 to TRBJ2-2, with D possibly being TRBD1 (5 bases). The V end lost 2 bases, the J end lost 1 base, and 14 bases lay between the germline ends. The CDR3 is made up of 17 amino acids. CDR1 SGHVS and CDR2 FNYEAQ come from the germline V gene.

The gene calls are TRBV7-8 and TRBJ2-1, with 11 bases lining up with TRBD2. The V gene's germline CDR1 is SGHVS and CDR2 FQNEAQ. The CDR3 totals 16 residues. V lost 1 base to trimming and J lost 8 bases; unmatched junction nucleotides: 7. For the CDR3, the DNA is TGTGCCAGCAGCTTAGTGGGACTAGCGGCATACGATGAGCAGTTCTTC. As protein: CASSLVGLAAYDEQFF.

The J gene is TRBJ1-2, the V gene TRBV29-1; D not certain. V gave up 5 bases and J gave up 1 base, with 11 bases separating them. CDR3 size: 13 residues. Germline loops: CDR1 SQVTM, CDR2 ANQGSEA. This CDR3 is CSVPKQSNYGYTF. The CDR3 nucleotides read TGCAGCGTTCCCAAACAGAGTAACTATGGCTACACCTTC.

The chain links TRBV9 to TRBJ1-2; no firm D call. V was shortened by 3 bases and J by 0 bases, with 12 bases between the two germline ends. From germline, CDR1 is SGDLS and CDR2 YYNGEE. This CDR3 is built from 15 residues. The CDR3 DNA reads as TGTGCCAGCAGCGGAGGGATGGGGACTAACTATGGCTACACCTTC. Protein product: CASSGGMGTNYGYTF.

The V and J genes are TRBV5-1 and TRBJ1-2, with D maybe TRBD1 (5 bases). The CDR3 runs to 15 residues. Deletions cut 4 bases from V and 3 bases from J, with 16 bases between. CDR1 and CDR2 from the germline V gene are SGHRS and YFSETQ. CDR3 protein: CASSPDGRADYGYTF. CDR3 nucleotide sequence: TGCGCCAGCAGCCCCGATGGCAGGGCCGACTATGGCTACACCTTC.

The chain has TRBV5-6 and TRBJ2-3; the D is unclear. V shed 5 bases and J shed 7 bases, with 17 bases lying between them. The germline V gene encodes CDR1 SGHDT and CDR2 YYEEEE. CDR3 length equals 14 residues. The CDR3 sequence is CASSQALTLNTQYF. CDR3 bases: TGTGCCAGCAGTCAAGCACTCACCTTGAATACGCAGTATTTT.